The source of this T cell receptor beta chain is a study of blood T cell repertoires in COVID-19. The overall study: The United States, Italy and Spain were the sources of the acute and convalescent COVID-19 samples. PBMCs, B-cell-depleted T cells, or T cells were the source of the cDNA or gDNA that made up the material.

The germline CDR1 and CDR2 sequences are SGDLS and YYNGEE. With 3 bases clipped from V and 0 bases from J, the junction kept 13 bases outside the gene matches. The length of the CDR3 is 18 residues. Original processing notes: Amplification with reference gene primers provided the estimates of nucleated cell counts. Libraries were prepared by immunoSEQ multiplex PCR; TCRdb keeps only in-frame clonotypes and omits some of them. V, J and clone size were drawn from that table, and D and trimming were deduced from the DNA. The repertoire holds about 160,000 clones, 70% to 90% seen once, with about 5.6% in the top ten.

The V gene is TRBV9, the J gene TRBJ2-7; 9 bases agree with TRBD2. The origin of this receptor is a woman aged 50 to 60 with COVID-19, enrolled during active disease. Sequences were obtained from peripheral blood. CDR3 in DNA: TGTGCCAGCAGCGCCGAGGCGACTAGCGGCATACCCTCCTACGAGCAGTACTTC. Its protein is CASSAEATSGIPSYEQYF.